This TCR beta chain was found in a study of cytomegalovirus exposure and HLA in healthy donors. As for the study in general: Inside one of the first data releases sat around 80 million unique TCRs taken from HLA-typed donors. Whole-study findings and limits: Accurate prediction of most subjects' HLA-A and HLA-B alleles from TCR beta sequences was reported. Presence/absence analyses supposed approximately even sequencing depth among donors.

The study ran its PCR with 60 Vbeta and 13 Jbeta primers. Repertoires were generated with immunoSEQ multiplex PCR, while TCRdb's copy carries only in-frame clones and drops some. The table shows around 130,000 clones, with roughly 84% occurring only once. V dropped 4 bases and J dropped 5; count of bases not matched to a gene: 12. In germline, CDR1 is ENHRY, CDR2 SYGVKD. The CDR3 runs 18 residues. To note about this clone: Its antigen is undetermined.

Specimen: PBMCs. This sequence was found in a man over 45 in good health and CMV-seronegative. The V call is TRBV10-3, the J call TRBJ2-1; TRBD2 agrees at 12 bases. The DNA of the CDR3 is TGTGCCATCAGTGGTCCCCTCCCTAGCGGGGGGGAAAACAATGAGCAGTTCTTC. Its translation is CAISGPLPSGGENNEQFF.